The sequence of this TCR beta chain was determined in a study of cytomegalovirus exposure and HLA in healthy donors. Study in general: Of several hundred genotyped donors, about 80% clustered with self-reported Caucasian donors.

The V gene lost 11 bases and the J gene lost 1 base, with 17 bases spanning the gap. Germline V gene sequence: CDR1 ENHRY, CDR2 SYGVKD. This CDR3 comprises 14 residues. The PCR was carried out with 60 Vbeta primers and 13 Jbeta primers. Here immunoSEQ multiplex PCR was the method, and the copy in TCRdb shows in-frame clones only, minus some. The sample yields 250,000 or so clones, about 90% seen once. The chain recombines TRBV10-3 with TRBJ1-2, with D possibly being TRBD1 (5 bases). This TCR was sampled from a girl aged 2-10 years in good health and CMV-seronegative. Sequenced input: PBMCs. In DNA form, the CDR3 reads TGTGCCTCGCGCGGGACGGATTTTAACTATGGCTACACCTTC. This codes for CASRGTDFNYGYTF.